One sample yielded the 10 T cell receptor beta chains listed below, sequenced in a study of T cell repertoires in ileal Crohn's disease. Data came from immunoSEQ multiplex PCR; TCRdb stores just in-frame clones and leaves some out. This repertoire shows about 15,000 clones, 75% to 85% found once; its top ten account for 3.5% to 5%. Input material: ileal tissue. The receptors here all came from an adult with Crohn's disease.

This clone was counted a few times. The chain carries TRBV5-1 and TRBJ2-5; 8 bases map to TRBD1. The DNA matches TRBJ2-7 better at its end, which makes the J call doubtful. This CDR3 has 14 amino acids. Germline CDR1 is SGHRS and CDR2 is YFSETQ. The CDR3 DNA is TGCGCCAGCCGGGACAGGACAATATCCTACGAGCAGTACTTC. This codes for CASRDRTISYEQYF.

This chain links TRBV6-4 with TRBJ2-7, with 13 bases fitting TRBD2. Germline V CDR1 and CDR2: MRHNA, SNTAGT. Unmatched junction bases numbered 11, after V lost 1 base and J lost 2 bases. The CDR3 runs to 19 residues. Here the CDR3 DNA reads TGTGCCAGCAGTGACTTACACCCGGGACTAGCGGGGAAAGCCTACGAGCAGTACTTC. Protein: CASSDLHPGLAGKAYEQYF.

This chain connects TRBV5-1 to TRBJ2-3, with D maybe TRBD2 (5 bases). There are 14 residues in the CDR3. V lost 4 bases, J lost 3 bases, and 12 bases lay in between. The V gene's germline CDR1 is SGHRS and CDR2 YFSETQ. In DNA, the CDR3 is TGCGCCAGCAGCATCCTCGGGGATACAGATACGCAGTATTTT. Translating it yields CASSILGDTDTQYF. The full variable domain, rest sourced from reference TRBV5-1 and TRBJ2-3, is KAGVTQTPRYLIKTRGQQVTLSCSPISGHRSVSWYQQTPGQGLQFLFEYFSETQRNKGNFPGRFSGRQFSNSRSEMNVSTLELGDSALYLCASSILGDTDTQYFGPGTRLTVL.

The CDR3 is CASSTGDRGTDTQYF. CDR3 DNA: TGTGCCAGCAGTACTGGGGACAGGGGCACAGATACGCAGTATTTT. This chain links TRBV2 with TRBJ2-3, with TRBD1 matching over 9 bases. The V gene end was trimmed by 5 bases and the J gene end by 1 base; junction bases not matched to a gene: 4. The V gene's germline CDR1 is SNHLY and CDR2 FYNNEI. This CDR3 has 15 residues.

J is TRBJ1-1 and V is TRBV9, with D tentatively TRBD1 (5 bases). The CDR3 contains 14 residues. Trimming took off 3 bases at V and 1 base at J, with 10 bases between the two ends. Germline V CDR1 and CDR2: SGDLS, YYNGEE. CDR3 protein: CASSAQGGNTEAFF. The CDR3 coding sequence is TGTGCCAGCAGCGCCCAGGGAGGGAACACTGAAGCTTTCTTT.

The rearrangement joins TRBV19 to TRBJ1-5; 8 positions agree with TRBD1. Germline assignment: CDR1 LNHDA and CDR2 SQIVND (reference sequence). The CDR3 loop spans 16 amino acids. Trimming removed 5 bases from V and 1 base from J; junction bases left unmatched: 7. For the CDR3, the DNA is TGTGCCAGTAGTGCTCACCGGGACAGGAGCAATCAGCCCCAGCATTTT. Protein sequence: CASSAHRDRSNQPQHF.

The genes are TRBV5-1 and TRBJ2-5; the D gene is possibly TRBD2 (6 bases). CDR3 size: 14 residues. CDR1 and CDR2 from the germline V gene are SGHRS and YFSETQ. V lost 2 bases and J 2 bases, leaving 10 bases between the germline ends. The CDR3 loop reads CASSFSGVQETQYF. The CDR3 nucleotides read TGCGCCAGCAGCTTTAGCGGAGTACAAGAGACCCAGTACTTC.

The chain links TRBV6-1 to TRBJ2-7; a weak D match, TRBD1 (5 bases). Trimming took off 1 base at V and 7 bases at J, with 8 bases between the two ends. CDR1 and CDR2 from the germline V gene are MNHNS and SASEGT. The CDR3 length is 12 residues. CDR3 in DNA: TGTGCCAGCAGTGAAGGGACACGGGAGCAGTACGTC. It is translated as CASSEGTREQYV.

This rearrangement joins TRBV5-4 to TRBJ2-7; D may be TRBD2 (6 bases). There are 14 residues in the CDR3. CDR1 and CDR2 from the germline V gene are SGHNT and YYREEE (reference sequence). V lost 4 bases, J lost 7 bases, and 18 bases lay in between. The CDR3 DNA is TGTGCCAGCAGCCGACGTGGGACGGCGGGAGAGCAGTACGTC. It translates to CASSRRGTAGEQYV.

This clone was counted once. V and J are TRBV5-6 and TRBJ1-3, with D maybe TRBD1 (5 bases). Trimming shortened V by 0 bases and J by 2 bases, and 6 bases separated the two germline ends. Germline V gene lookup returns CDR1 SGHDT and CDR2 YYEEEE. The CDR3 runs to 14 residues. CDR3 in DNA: TGTGCCAGCAGCTTGGTCAGGGCTGGAAACACCATATATTTT. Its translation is CASSLVRAGNTIYF.